The clone carrying this TCR beta chain was observed at least ten times. Its antigen is not known. The sample comes from a study of CD8+CD57+ T cells in acquired aplastic anemia. Study summary: On average, sorted CD4+ and CD8+ cells gave about 3.1 ug of DNA.

The study, taken as a whole, reports: There were about 27 CD8+ CDR3 sequences that occurred in both patients and controls. Controls and patients did not differ significantly in CD8+ Simpson's diversity.

Genomic DNA served as template for TCR beta VDJ and CDR3 profiling. Via MiXCR, TCRdb re-called the reads, giving one row per CDR3 protein. Here the sample spans approximately 270,000 distinct CDR3 sequences, approximately 56% being singletons. Germline V gives CDR1 MDHEN, CDR2 SYDVKM. V lost 3 bases, J lost 2 bases, and 2 bases lay in between. The CDR3 runs 12 residues. The sample taken for sequencing was sorted CD4+, CD8+, or CD8+CD57+ T cells (not recorded which) from PBMCs. This receptor was taken from a human donor with severe aplastic anemia or a healthy control (not recorded which). This chain joins TRBV28 and TRBJ1-3, with D unclear. The CDR3 DNA follows: TGTGCCAGCAGTTTCACTGGAAACACCATATATTTT. Protein: CASSFTGNTIYF.